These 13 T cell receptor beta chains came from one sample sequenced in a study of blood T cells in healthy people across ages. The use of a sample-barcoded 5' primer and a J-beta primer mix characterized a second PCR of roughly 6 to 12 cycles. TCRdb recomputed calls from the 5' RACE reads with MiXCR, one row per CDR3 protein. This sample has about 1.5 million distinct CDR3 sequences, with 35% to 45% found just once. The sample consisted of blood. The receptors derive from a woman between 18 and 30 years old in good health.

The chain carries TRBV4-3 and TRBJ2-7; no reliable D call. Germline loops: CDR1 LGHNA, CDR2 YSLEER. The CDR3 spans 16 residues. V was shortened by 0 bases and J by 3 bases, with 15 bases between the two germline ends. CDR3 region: CASSQDWATVSYEQYF. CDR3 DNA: TGCGCCAGCAGCCAAGATTGGGCTACCGTGAGCTACGAGCAGTACTTC.

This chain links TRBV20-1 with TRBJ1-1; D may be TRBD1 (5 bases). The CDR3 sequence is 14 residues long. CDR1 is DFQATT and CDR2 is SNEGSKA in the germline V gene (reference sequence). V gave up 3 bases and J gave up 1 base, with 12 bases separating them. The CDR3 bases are TGCAGTGCTAGGGTCGTTAGGGGGAACACTGAAGCTTTCTTT. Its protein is CSARVVRGNTEAFF.

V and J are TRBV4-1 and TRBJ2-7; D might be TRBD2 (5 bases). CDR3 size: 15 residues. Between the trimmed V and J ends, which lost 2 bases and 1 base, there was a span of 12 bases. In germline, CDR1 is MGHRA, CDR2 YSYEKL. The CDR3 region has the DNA TGCGCCAGCAGCCAACCGGGGTTAGGATCCTACGAGCAGTACTTC. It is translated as CASSQPGLGSYEQYF.

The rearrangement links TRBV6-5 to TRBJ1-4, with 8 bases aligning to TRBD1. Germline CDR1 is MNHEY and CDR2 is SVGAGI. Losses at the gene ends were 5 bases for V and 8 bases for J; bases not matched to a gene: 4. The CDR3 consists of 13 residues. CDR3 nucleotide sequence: TGTGCCAGCAGTCGACAGGGGACCGAAAAACTGTTTTTT. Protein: CASSRQGTEKLFF.

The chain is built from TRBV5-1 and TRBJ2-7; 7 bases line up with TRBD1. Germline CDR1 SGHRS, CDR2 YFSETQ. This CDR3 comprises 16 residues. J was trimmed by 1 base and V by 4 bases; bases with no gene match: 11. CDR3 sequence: CASSHRVGTESYEQYF. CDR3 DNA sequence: TGCGCCAGCAGCCACAGAGTCGGGACAGAATCCTACGAGCAGTACTTC.

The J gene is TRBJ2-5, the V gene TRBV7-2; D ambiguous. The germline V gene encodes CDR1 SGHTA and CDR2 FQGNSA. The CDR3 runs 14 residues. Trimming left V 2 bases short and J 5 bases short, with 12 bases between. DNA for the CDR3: TGTGCCAGCAGCTTAAGGTCTCTAGAGGAGACCCAGTACTTC. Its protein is CASSLRSLEETQYF.

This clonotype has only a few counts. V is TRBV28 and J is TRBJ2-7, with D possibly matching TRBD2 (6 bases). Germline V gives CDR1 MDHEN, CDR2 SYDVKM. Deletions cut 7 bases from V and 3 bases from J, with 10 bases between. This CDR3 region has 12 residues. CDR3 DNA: TGTGCCAGCAATGGAGGGGACTACGAGCAGTACTTC. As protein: CASNGGDYEQYF.

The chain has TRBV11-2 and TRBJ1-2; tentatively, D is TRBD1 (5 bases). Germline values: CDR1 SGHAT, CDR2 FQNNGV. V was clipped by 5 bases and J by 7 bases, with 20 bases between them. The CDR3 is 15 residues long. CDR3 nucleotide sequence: TGTGCCAGCAGCCCGTTAGGGGCCTCCCGGGGTGGCTACACCTTC. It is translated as CASSPLGASRGGYTF. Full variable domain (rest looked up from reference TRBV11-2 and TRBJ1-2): EAGVAQSPRYKIIEKRQSVAFWCNPISGHATLYWYQQILGQGPKLLIQFQNNGVVDDSQLPKDRFSAERLKGVDSTLKIQPAKLEDSAVYLCASSPLGASRGGYTFGSGTRLTVV.

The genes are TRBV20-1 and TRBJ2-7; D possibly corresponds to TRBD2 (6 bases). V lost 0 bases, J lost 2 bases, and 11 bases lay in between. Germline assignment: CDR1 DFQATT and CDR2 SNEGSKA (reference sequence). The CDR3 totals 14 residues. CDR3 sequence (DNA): TGCAGTGCTAGAGATGAGGGACTCCCCTACGAGCAGTACTTC. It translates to CSARDEGLPYEQYF.

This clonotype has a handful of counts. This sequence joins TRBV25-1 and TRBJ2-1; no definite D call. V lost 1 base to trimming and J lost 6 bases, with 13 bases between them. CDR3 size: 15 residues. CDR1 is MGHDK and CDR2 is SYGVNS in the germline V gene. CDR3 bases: TGTGCCAGCAGTGAATTACGGGCGTCCGGCAATGAGCAGTTCTTC. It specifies CASSELRASGNEQFF.

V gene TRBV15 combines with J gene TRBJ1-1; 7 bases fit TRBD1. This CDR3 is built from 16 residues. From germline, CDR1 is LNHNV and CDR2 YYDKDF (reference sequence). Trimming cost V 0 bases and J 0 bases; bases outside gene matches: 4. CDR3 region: CATSRDLGQLNTEAFF. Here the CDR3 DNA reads TGTGCCACCAGCAGAGATCTGGGACAGCTGAACACTGAAGCTTTCTTT.

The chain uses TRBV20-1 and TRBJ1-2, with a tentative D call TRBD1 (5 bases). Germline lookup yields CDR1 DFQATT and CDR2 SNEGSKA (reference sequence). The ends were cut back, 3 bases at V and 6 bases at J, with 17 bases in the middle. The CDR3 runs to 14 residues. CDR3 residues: CSASSRGVNHGYTF. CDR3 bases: TGCAGTGCTAGTAGTCGGGGGGTAAACCATGGCTACACCTTC.

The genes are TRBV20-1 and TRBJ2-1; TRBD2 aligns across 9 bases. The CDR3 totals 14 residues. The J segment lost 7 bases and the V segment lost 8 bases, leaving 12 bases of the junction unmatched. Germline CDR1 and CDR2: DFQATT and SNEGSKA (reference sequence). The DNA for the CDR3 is TGCAGTCAACTAGGCGGGAGGGCCAGAAATGAGCAGTTCTTC. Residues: CSQLGGRARNEQFF.